A selection of T cell receptor beta chains follows, all from one sample in a study of cytomegalovirus exposure and HLA in healthy donors. Libraries were prepared by immunoSEQ multiplex PCR; TCRdb keeps only in-frame clonotypes and omits some of them. The sample has roughly 190,000 clones, roughly 9.4% seen once. Sequencing was carried out using PBMCs. All receptors derive from a woman aged 25 to 39 in good health and CMV-seropositive. CDR3s include the opening cysteine and the closing phenylalanine or tryptophan. Fields, in order: clone size, V gene, J gene, CDR3 length, CDR3 protein. A clone size is listed for some rows: how often the clone was seen (once, few, many), or a class if it is expanded.

clone_size: few; v_call: TRBV7-9; j_call: TRBJ2-1; cdr3_length: 12; cdr3_aa: CASSFGENEQFF
clone_size: -; v_call: TRBV5-6; j_call: TRBJ2-5; cdr3_length: 14; cdr3_aa: CASSLGLPGETQYF
clone_size: -; v_call: TRBV4-2; j_call: TRBJ2-1; cdr3_length: 14; cdr3_aa: CASMGLARSDEQFF
clone_size: -; v_call: TRBV7-3; j_call: TRBJ2-1; cdr3_length: 17; cdr3_aa: CASSLRAGLANNNEQFF
clone_size: few; v_call: TRBV19; j_call: TRBJ1-1; cdr3_length: 16; cdr3_aa: CASIPRTRPKNTEAFF
clone_size: -; v_call: TRBV30; j_call: TRBJ1-1; cdr3_length: 13; cdr3_aa: CACSQGWDTEAFF
clone_size: -; v_call: TRBV2; j_call: TRBJ1-1; cdr3_length: 13; cdr3_aa: CASSDQGSTEAFF
clone_size: few; v_call: TRBV6-5; j_call: TRBJ1-3; cdr3_length: 14; cdr3_aa: CASSAPGQGNTIYF
clone_size: few; v_call: TRBV7-6; j_call: TRBJ2-5; cdr3_length: 14; cdr3_aa: CASSQGAGGETQYF
clone_size: -; v_call: TRBV19; j_call: TRBJ1-2; cdr3_length: 16; cdr3_aa: CASSAHGTGINYGYTF
clone_size: -; v_call: TRBV6-4; j_call: TRBJ1-2; cdr3_length: 12; cdr3_aa: CASSDSLYGYTF
clone_size: -; v_call: TRBV10-2; j_call: TRBJ1-2; cdr3_length: 17; cdr3_aa: CASSGHTPEGGNHGYTF
clone_size: -; v_call: TRBV6-1; j_call: TRBJ1-1; cdr3_length: 14; cdr3_aa: CASSERGRDAEAFF
clone_size: -; v_call: TRBV6-1; j_call: TRBJ1-2; cdr3_length: 15; cdr3_aa: CASRAGQVFNYGYTF
clone_size: few; v_call: TRBV6-4; j_call: TRBJ2-7; cdr3_length: 13; cdr3_aa: CARSQGSSYEQYF
clone_size: many; v_call: TRBV6-5; j_call: TRBJ2-2; cdr3_length: 15; cdr3_aa: CASMPGGLGTGELFF
clone_size: -; v_call: TRBV2; j_call: TRBJ2-7; cdr3_length: 12; cdr3_aa: CASQGLPYEQYF
clone_size: -; v_call: TRBV5-1; j_call: TRBJ1-3; cdr3_length: 12; cdr3_aa: CASSFEGNTIYF
clone_size: -; v_call: TRBV21-1; j_call: TRBJ2-5; cdr3_length: 18; cdr3_aa: CASSPPAQPDRVGETQYF
clone_size: -; v_call: TRBV21-1; j_call: TRBJ2-2; cdr3_length: 16; cdr3_aa: CASSKRETKTTGELFF
clone_size: few; v_call: TRBV6-4; j_call: TRBJ2-7; cdr3_length: 10; cdr3_aa: CASSDSGQYF
clone_size: few; v_call: TRBV19; j_call: TRBJ1-4; cdr3_length: 15; cdr3_aa: CASSMSRGTNEKLFF
clone_size: -; v_call: TRBV11-2; j_call: TRBJ2-1; cdr3_length: 13; cdr3_aa: CASSRENGRLQFF
clone_size: few; v_call: TRBV6-4; j_call: TRBJ2-3; cdr3_length: 16; cdr3_aa: CASSARPLTITDTQYF
clone_size: -; v_call: TRBV5-6; j_call: TRBJ1-5; cdr3_length: 15; cdr3_aa: CASSAAGRENQPQHF
clone_size: -; v_call: TRBV12-5; j_call: TRBJ2-2; cdr3_length: 17; cdr3_aa: CASGLVLSGRWTGELFF
clone_size: -; v_call: TRBV18; j_call: TRBJ1-6; cdr3_length: 15; cdr3_aa: CASSSGTGDNSPLHF
clone_size: few; v_call: TRBV27; j_call: TRBJ2-1; cdr3_length: 16; cdr3_aa: CASSLRLAGGFREQFF
clone_size: -; v_call: TRBV2; j_call: TRBJ2-2; cdr3_length: 17; cdr3_aa: CASSEAEAGVGTGELFF
clone_size: few; v_call: TRBV6-1; j_call: TRBJ1-5; cdr3_length: 15; cdr3_aa: CASTIGTGGNQPQHF
clone_size: -; v_call: TRBV19; j_call: TRBJ1-5; cdr3_length: 14; cdr3_aa: CASLDRGGNQPQHF
clone_size: few; v_call: TRBV30; j_call: TRBJ2-6; cdr3_length: 14; cdr3_aa: CAWGTGSGANVLTF
clone_size: few; v_call: TRBV6-1; j_call: TRBJ1-3; cdr3_length: 17; cdr3_aa: CASSEGLGGYSGNTIYF
clone_size: few; v_call: TRBV5-6; j_call: TRBJ2-7; cdr3_length: 13; cdr3_aa: CASSFGTSYEQYF
clone_size: once; v_call: TRBV5-1; j_call: TRBJ2-7; cdr3_length: 14; cdr3_aa: CASSFYGGPYEQYF
clone_size: few; v_call: TRBV10-1; j_call: TRBJ2-7; cdr3_length: 16; cdr3_aa: CASSEQTSGNPYEQYF
clone_size: -; v_call: TRBV7-9; j_call: TRBJ2-6; cdr3_length: 19; cdr3_aa: CASSLLGRGVLGGANVLTF
clone_size: -; v_call: TRBV18; j_call: TRBJ2-7; cdr3_length: 17; cdr3_aa: CASSPPKREVGGYEQYF
clone_size: -; v_call: TRBV30; j_call: TRBJ2-3; cdr3_length: 14; cdr3_aa: CAWSTSGITDTQYF
clone_size: few; v_call: TRBV4-1; j_call: TRBJ2-3; cdr3_length: 13; cdr3_aa: CASSHYLSDTQYF
clone_size: -; v_call: TRBV7-8; j_call: TRBJ2-3; cdr3_length: 16; cdr3_aa: CASSLSDSGRRSTQYF
clone_size: few; v_call: TRBV15; j_call: TRBJ2-7; cdr3_length: 14; cdr3_aa: CATSTPGLAYEQYF
clone_size: -; v_call: TRBV19; j_call: TRBJ2-7; cdr3_length: 14; cdr3_aa: CASSKGLISYEQYF
clone_size: few; v_call: TRBV5-1; j_call: TRBJ2-5; cdr3_length: 14; cdr3_aa: CASSLGTGLETQYF
clone_size: -; v_call: TRBV5-4; j_call: TRBJ2-5; cdr3_length: 15; cdr3_aa: CASSLTSGRGETQYF
clone_size: few; v_call: TRBV5-6; j_call: TRBJ1-1; cdr3_length: 14; cdr3_aa: CASSLTAVGTEAFF
clone_size: few; v_call: TRBV29-1; j_call: TRBJ1-2; cdr3_length: 12; cdr3_aa: CSVHGQGNGYTF
clone_size: few; v_call: TRBV10-3; j_call: TRBJ2-3; cdr3_length: 14; cdr3_aa: CASRGAGEPDTQYF
clone_size: -; v_call: TRBV27; j_call: TRBJ2-7; cdr3_length: 15; cdr3_aa: CASSEPGAHSYEQYF
clone_size: few; v_call: TRBV7-8; j_call: TRBJ2-1; cdr3_length: 17; cdr3_aa: CASSFPLGQGLYNEQFF
clone_size: -; v_call: TRBV9; j_call: TRBJ2-7; cdr3_length: 14; cdr3_aa: CASSLGGFPYEQYF
clone_size: -; v_call: TRBV13; j_call: TRBJ1-1; cdr3_length: 16; cdr3_aa: CASSEGQALMNTEAFF
clone_size: -; v_call: TRBV5-1; j_call: TRBJ2-7; cdr3_length: 15; cdr3_aa: CASSLASGSSYEQYF
clone_size: -; v_call: TRBV11-1; j_call: TRBJ2-5; cdr3_length: 16; cdr3_aa: CASSRGTGVDQETQYF